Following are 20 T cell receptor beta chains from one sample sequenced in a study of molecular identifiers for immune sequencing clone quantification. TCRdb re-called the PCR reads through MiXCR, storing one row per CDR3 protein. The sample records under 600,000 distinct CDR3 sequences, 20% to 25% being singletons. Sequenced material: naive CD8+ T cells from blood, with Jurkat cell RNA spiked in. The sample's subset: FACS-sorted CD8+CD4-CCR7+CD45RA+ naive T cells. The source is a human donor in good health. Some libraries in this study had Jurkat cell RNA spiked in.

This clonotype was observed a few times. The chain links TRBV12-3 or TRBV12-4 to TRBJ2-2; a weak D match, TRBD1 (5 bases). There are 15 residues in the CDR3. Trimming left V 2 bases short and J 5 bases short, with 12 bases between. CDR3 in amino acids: CASSLLGVRTGELFF. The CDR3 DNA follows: TGTGCCAGCAGTTTACTAGGGGTGAGAACCGGGGAGCTGTTTTTT.

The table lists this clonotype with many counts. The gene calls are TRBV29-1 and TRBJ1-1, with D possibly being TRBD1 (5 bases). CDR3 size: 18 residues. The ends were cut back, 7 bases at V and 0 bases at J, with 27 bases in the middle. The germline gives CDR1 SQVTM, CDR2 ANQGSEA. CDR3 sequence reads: CSAHTPGPTVKMNTEAFF. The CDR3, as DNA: TGCAGCGCCCATACGCCAGGCCCGACAGTCAAAATGAACACTGAAGCTTTCTTT.

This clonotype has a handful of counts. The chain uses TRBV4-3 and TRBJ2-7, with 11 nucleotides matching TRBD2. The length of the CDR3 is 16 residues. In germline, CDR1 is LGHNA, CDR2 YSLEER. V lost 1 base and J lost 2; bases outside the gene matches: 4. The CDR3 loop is CASSQGIAGGPYEQYF. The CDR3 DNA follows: TGCGCCAGCAGCCAAGGGATAGCGGGAGGGCCCTACGAGCAGTACTTC.

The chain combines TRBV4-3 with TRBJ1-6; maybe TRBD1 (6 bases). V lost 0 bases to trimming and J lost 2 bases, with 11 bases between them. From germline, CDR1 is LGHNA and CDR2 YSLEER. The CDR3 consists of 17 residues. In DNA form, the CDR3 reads TGCGCCAGCAGCCAAGACTCGGGACAAACCTATAATTCACCCCTCCACTTT. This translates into CASSQDSGQTYNSPLHF.

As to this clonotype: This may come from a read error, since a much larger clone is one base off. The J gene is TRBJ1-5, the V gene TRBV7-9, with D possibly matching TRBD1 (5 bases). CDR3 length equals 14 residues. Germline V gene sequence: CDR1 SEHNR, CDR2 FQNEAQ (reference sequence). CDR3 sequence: CARSTQTDSQPQHF. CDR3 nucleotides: TGTGCCCGCAGCACTCAGACAGACTCGCAGCCCCAGCATTTT.

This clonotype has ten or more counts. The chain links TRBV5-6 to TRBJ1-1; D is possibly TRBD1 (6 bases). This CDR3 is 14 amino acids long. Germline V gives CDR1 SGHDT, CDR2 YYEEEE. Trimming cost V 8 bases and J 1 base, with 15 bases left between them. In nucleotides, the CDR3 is TGTGCCAGTCTAACGCTGACAGGGAACACTGAAGCTTTCTTT. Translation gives CASLTLTGNTEAFF. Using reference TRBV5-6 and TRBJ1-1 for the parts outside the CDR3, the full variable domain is DAGVTQSPTHLIKTRGQQVTLRCSPKSGHDTVSWYQQALGQGPQFIFQYYEEEERQRGNFPDRFSGHQFPNYSSELNVNALLLGDSALYLCASLTLTGNTEAFFGQGTRLTVV.

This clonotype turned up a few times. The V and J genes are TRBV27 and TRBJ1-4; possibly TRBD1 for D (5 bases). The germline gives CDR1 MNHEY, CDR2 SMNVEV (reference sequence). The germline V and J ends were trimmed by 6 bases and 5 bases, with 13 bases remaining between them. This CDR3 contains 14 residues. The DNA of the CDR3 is TGTGCCAGCAGGGAGGGGTCCTGGAATGAAAAACTGTTTTTT. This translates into CASREGSWNEKLFF.

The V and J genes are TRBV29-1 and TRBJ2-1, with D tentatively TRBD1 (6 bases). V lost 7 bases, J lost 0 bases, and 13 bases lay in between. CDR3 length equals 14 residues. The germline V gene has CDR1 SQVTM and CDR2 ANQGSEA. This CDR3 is CSGGRTNSYNEQFF. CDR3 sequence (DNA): TGCAGCGGGGGGCGGACAAACTCCTACAATGAGCAGTTCTTC.

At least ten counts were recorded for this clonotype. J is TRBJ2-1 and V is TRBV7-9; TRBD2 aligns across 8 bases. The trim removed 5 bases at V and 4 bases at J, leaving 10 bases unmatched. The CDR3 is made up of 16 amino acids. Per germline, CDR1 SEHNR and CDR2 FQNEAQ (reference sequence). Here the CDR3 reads CASSTLAGSRYNEQFF. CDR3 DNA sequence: TGTGCCAGCAGCACCTTAGCGGGGTCAAGGTACAATGAGCAGTTCTTC.

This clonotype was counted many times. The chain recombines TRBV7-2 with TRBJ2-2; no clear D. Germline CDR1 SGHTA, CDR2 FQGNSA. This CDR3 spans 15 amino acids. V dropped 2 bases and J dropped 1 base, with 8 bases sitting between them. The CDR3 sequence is CASSLLWENTGELFF. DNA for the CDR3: TGTGCCAGCAGCTTATTGTGGGAGAACACCGGGGAGCTGTTTTTT.

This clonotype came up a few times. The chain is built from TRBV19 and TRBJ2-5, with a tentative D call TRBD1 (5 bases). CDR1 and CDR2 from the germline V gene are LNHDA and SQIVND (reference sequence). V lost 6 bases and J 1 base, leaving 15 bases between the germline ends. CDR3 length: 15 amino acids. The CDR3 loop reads CASRPTTGSQETQYF. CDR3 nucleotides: TGTGCCAGTAGGCCTACCACAGGATCCCAAGAGACCCAGTACTTC. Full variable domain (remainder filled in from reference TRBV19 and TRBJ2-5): DGGITQSPKYLFRKEGQNVTLSCEQNLNHDAMYWYRQDPGQGLRLIYYSQIVNDFQKGDIAEGYSVSREKKESFPLTVTSAQKNPTAFYLCASRPTTGSQETQYFGPGTRLLVL.

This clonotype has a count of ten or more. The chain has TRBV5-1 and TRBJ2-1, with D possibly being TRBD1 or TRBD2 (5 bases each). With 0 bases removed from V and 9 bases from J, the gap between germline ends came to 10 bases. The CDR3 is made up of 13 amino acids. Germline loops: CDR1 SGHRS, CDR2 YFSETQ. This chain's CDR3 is CASSLGGIGEQFF. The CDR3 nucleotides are TGCGCCAGCAGCTTGGGGGGGATTGGTGAGCAGTTCTTC.

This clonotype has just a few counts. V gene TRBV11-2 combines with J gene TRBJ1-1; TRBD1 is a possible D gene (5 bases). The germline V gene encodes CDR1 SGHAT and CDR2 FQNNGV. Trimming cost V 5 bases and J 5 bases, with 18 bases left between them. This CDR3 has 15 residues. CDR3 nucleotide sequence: TGTGCCAGCAGCACATACGGGACCCCGCAAACTGAAGCTTTCTTT. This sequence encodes CASSTYGTPQTEAFF. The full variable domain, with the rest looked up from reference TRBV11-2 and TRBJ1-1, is EAGVAQSPRYKIIEKRQSVAFWCNPISGHATLYWYQQILGQGPKLLIQFQNNGVVDDSQLPKDRFSAERLKGVDSTLKIQPAKLEDSAVYLCASSTYGTPQTEAFFGQGTRLTVV.

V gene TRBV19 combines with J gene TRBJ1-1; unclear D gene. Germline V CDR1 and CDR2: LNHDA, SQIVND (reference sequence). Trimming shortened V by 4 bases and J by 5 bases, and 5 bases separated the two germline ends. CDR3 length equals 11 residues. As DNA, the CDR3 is TGTGCCAGTAGTAAGAGTACTGAAGCTTTCTTT. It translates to CASSKSTEAFF.

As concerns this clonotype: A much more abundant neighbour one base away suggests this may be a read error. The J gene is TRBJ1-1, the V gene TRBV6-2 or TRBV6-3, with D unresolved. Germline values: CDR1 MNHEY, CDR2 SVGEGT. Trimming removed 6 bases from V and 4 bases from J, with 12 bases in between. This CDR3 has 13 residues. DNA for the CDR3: TGTGCCAGCAGCCAAGACAAGGCCACTGAAGCTTTCTTT. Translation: CASSQDKATEAFF.

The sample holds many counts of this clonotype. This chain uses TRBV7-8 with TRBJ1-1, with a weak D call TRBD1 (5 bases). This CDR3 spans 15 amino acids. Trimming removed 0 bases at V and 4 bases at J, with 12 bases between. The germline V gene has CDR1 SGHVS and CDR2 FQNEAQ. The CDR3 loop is CASSLAQRGPTEAFF. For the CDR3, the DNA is TGTGCCAGCAGCTTAGCGCAGAGGGGCCCCACTGAAGCTTTCTTT.

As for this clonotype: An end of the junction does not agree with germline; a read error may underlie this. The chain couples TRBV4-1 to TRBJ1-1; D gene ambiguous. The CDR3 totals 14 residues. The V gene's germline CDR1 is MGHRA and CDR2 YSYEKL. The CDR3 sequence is CASSPAGKNTEAIF. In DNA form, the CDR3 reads TGCGCCAGCAGCCCCGCCGGGAAGAACACTGAAGCTATCTTT.

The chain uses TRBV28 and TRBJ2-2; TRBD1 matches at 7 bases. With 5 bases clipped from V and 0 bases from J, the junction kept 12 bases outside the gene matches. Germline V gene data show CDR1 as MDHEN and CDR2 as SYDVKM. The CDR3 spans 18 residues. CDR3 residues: CASSLRGPGQTNTGELFF. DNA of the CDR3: TGTGCCAGCAGTCTTAGAGGTCCGGGACAGACGAACACCGGGGAGCTGTTTTTT. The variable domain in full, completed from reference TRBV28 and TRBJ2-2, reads DVKVTQSSRYLVKRTGEKVFLECVQDMDHENMFWYRQDPGLGLRLIYFSYDVKMKEKGDIPEGYSVSREKKERFSLILESASTNQTSMYLCASSLRGPGQTNTGELFFGEGSRLTVL.

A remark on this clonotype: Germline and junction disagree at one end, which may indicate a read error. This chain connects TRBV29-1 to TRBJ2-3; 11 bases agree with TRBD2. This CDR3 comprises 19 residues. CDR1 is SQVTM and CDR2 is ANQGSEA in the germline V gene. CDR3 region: CSVVVVGSGGVIPTDTRYF. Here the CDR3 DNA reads TGCAGCGTTGTAGTCGTGGGTAGCGGGGGGGTAATACCCACAGATACGCGGTATTTT.

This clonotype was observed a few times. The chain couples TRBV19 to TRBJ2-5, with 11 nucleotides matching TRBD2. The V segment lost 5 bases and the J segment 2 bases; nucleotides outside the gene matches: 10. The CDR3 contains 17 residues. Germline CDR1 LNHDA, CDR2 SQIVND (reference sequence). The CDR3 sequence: CASSGRLAGLLQETQYF. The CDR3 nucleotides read TGTGCCAGTAGTGGGCGACTAGCGGGACTATTACAAGAGACCCAGTACTTC.